Listed below are T cell receptor beta chains from one sample, sequenced in a study of T cell responses to AZD1222 COVID-19 vaccine. Sequencing used immunoSEQ multiplex PCR; TCRdb keeps in-frame clones, though not all of them. The data show some 110,000 clones, more than 85% seen once. This specimen consisted of peripheral blood, obtained on day 0 of AZD1222 vaccination. Source of these receptors: an adult in good health. CDR3s leave out the opening cysteine and the closing phenylalanine or tryptophan. Fields, in order: V gene, CDR3 protein.

TRBV6-4 ASSDSKQGNTGELF
TRBV5-1 ASSLEGETGSGNTIY
TRBV30 AWSVRMNTEAF
TRBV6-5 ASSYSDMPVKLF
TRBV28 ASSRTSMGSYEQY
TRBV29-1 SVEEGNRASTDTQY
TRBV15 ATKSREDEQY
TRBV24-1 ATSDIDRTDTQY
TRBV10-3 AISELGTGDAGYT
TRBV5-1 ASSEAGDTQY
TRBV9 ASRGDGELF
TRBV28 ASSLTGGPQH
TRBV15 ATSSDLNEKLF
TRBV7-2 ASSLGLAAAVNVTIY
TRBV4-2 ASTHPGQNTGELF
TRBV19 ASRLAGARAGTGELF
TRBV11-2 ASTGHTGELF
TRBV5-1 ASSRGHYYEQY
TRBV30 AWREAWKTEAF
TRBV2 ASSRPSGGGDTQY
TRBV24-1 ATSRGYGYT
TRBV2 ASSFTGSSSGANVLT
TRBV2 ASGLGDQPQH
TRBV9 ASSDPTRSYNSPLH
TRBV24-1 ATSDLRSVGYT
TRBV19 ASSTQPGTQY
TRBV6-5 ASTAAGAGQSPLH
TRBV6-1 ASSEYPNQPQH
TRBV28 ASSPNSPLH
TRBV4-2 ASSQVYGGDTEAF
TRBV5-5 ASSVDGIIYNEQF
TRBV11-2 ASSLEAGGLNEQF
TRBV7-3 ASSRDGGASTDTQY
TRBV25-1 ASSESWGGETGNTIY
TRBV28 ASSHHSMNTEAF
TRBV6-6 ASSYGVGYT
TRBV27 ASSLGAYSNQPQH
TRBV30 AWTFYEGGSHSGELF
TRBV29-1 SGSGTRNTEAF
TRBV14 ASSRGLPSLGTQY
TRBV19 ASSTRDRAVGNSGNTIY
TRBV11-2 ASSGREAF
TRBV15 ATQTAGVNNSPLH
TRBV28 ASRGWNTEAF
TRBV7-6 ASSLRTGSIYEQY
TRBV19 ASSIFRDTEAF
TRBV19 ASSIVADGYT